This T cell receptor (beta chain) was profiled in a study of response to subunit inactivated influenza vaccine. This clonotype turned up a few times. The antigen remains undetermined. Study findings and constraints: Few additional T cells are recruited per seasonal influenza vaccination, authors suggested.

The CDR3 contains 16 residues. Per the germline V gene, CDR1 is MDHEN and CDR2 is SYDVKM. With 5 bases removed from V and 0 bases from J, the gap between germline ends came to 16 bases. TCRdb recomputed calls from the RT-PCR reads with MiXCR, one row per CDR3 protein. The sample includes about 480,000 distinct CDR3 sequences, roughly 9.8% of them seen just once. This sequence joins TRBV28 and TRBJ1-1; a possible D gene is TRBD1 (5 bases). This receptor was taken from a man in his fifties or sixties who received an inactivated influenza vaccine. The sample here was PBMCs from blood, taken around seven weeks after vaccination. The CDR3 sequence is CASSTGRGWMNTEAFF. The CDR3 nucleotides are TGTGCCAGCAGTACTGGGCGGGGGTGGATGAACACTGAAGCTTTCTTT.